These 22 T cell receptor beta chains share one sample of origin, sequenced in a study of blood T cell repertoires in COVID-19 (dated by TCRdb to 2020 to 2022). Preparation of the library involved the immunoSEQ multiplex PCR assay. This is the immuneACCESS table as TCRdb keeps it, with only in-frame sequences that have V and J called. A part of the clones is gone; compared with another copy, unresolved V genes explain less than half, and the rest is unexplained. This sample is represented by over 150,000 clones; more than 75% of them were singletons. Together, the top ten hold roughly 17% of the sample. The specimen was PBMCs or T cells enriched from blood (not recorded which). The source of these receptors is a woman aged 50 to 60 who had recovered from COVID-19.

The V call is TRBV28, the J call TRBJ2-3, with 11 positions matching TRBD1. With V trimmed by 6 bases and J by 4 bases, 3 bases remained unmatched. Germline V gives CDR1 MDHEN, CDR2 SYDVKM. CDR3 length: 14 residues. The CDR3 sequence: CASRWTGGPDTQYF. As DNA, the CDR3 is TGTGCCAGCAGATGGACAGGGGGCCCAGATACGCAGTATTTT.

V usage is TRBV28 and J usage is TRBJ1-5; 8 bases align to TRBD1. There are 16 residues in the CDR3. V lost 10 bases to trimming and J lost 4 bases; unmatched junction nucleotides: 15. Germline CDR1 MDHEN, CDR2 SYDVKM. The CDR3 DNA follows: TGTGCCACCCGAGTTAGCGGACAGGGTATGAATCAGCCCCAGCATTTT. This gives the protein CATRVSGQGMNQPQHF.

The chain recombines TRBV19 with TRBJ1-4; D possibly corresponds to TRBD1 (5 bases). CDR1 LNHDA and CDR2 SQIVND come from the germline V gene (reference sequence). This CDR3 is built from 15 residues. V lost 5 bases, J lost 3 bases, and 13 bases lay in between. The CDR3 DNA is TGTGCCAGTAGTGGCGGGGCGGGGGCTAATGAAAAACTGTTTTTT. Its protein product is CASSGGAGANEKLFF.

The chain links TRBV11-2 to TRBJ2-1; 12 nucleotides match TRBD2. Germline CDR1 SGHAT, CDR2 FQNNGV. Unmatched junction bases numbered 2, after V lost 1 base and J lost 7 bases. There are 15 residues in the CDR3. The CDR3 coding sequence is TGTGCCAGCAGCTTAGTACTAGCGGGAGGAAATGAGCAGTTCTTC. It specifies CASSLVLAGGNEQFF.

The chain has TRBV20-1 and TRBJ2-1; D call uncertain. CDR1 DFQATT and CDR2 SNEGSKA come from the germline V gene (reference sequence). The CDR3 contains 14 residues. Trimming stripped 6 bases from V and 0 bases from J, with 12 bases between. The CDR3 coding sequence is TGCAGTGCCAGTTCCAAACTCTCCTACAATGAGCAGTTCTTC. Translating gives CSASSKLSYNEQFF.

The chain couples TRBV6-6 to TRBJ2-6, with 7 bases lining up with TRBD1. Germline V gene lookup returns CDR1 MNHNY and CDR2 SVGAGI (reference sequence). The CDR3 has 17 amino acids. Trimming cost V 5 bases and J 0 bases; bases outside gene matches: 7. The CDR3 DNA reads as TGTGCCAGCAGTCGCCGAACAGGGGTCTCTGGGGCCAACGTCCTGACTTTC. Translating it yields CASSRRTGVSGANVLTF.

This clone was recorded once. The gene calls are TRBV18 and TRBJ2-7, with TRBD2 identical over 10 bases. This CDR3 spans 14 amino acids. V lost 2 bases and J lost 4; bases outside the gene matches: 2. Germline V gene data show CDR1 as KGHSH and CDR2 as LQKENI. The CDR3 coding sequence is TGTGCCAGCTCACCAGGGACTAGCGCTTACGAGCAGTACTTC. Translating it yields CASSPGTSAYEQYF.

The CDR3 DNA follows: TGTGCCAGCAGCCAAGGTGTTGTGAGGGACACCGGGGAGCTGTTTTTT. Encoded protein: CASSQGVVRDTGELFF. The rearrangement joins TRBV4-2 to TRBJ2-2, with D tentatively TRBD2 (5 bases). CDR3 length: 16 residues. Germline CDR1 reads LGHNA; CDR2 reads YNFKEQ. Trimming took 1 base from V and 3 from J, leaving 12 bases between them.

The chain couples TRBV18 to TRBJ1-5; D is uncertain. Per the germline V gene, CDR1 is KGHSH and CDR2 is LQKENI. Trimming shortened V by 0 bases and J by 2 bases, and 5 bases separated the two germline ends. This CDR3 spans 14 amino acids. The chain's CDR3 is CASSPPGGNQPQHF. The CDR3 DNA follows: TGTGCCAGCTCACCACCCGGGGGCAATCAGCCCCAGCATTTT. The full variable domain, its missing parts supplied by reference TRBV18 and TRBJ1-5, is NAGVMQNPRHLVRRRGQEARLRCSPMKGHSHVYWYRQLPEEGLKFMVYLQKENIIDESGMPKERFSAEFPKEGPSILRIQQVVRGDSAAYFCASSPPGGNQPQHFGDGTRLSIL.

The chain has TRBV5-5 and TRBJ2-1; D is unresolved. Germline assignment: CDR1 SGHKS and CDR2 YYEKEE (reference sequence). The CDR3 sequence is 18 residues long. V dropped 1 base and J dropped 3 bases, with 20 bases sitting between them. The CDR3 DNA reads TGTGCCAGCAGCTTGTACTACCCTGCCGCTGGTCTCTACAATGAGCAGTTCTTC. It is translated as CASSLYYPAAGLYNEQFF. The entire variable domain, with the rest obtained from reference TRBV5-5 and TRBJ2-1, is as follows: DAGVTQSPTHLIKTRGQQVTLRCSPISGHKSVSWYQQVLGQGPQFIFQYYEKEERGRGNFPDRFSARQFPNYSSELNVNALLLGDSALYLCASSLYYPAAGLYNEQFFGPGTRLTVL.

V and J are TRBV14 and TRBJ1-6; a weak D match, TRBD1 (6 bases). Germline lookup yields CDR1 SGHDN and CDR2 FVKESK. There are 15 residues in the CDR3. Trimming took 3 bases from V and 4 from J, leaving 10 bases between them. The CDR3 coding sequence is TGTGCCAGCAGCCAGATAACAGGGTATAATTCACCCCTCCACTTT. This sequence encodes CASSQITGYNSPLHF.

The chain has TRBV29-1 and TRBJ2-1; 12 bases fit TRBD2. CDR1 is SQVTM and CDR2 is ANQGSEA in the germline V gene. The CDR3 consists of 15 residues. V shed 6 bases, J shed 10 bases, and the junction held 13 bases outside the gene matches. The CDR3 region is CSVAQGALAGGEQFF. Written as DNA, the CDR3 is TGCAGCGTGGCCCAAGGAGCTCTAGCGGGAGGGGAGCAGTTCTTC.

The CDR3 spells CASSLSWRGPDTQYF. The CDR3 DNA reads TGTGCCAGCAGTCTCTCTTGGAGGGGCCCAGATACGCAGTATTTT. The chain combines TRBV27 with TRBJ2-3; tentative D call: TRBD2 (6 bases). Germline V gene data show CDR1 as MNHEY and CDR2 as SMNVEV (reference sequence). The ends were cut back, 5 bases at V and 4 bases at J, with 16 bases in the middle. CDR3 length: 15 residues.

Turning to this clone: One end of the junction varies from germline; a read error may be responsible. The identical CDR3 is also encoded by other nucleotide sequences in the sample. The V call is TRBV28, the J call TRBJ1-6; 7 nucleotides line up with TRBD1. CDR3 size: 14 residues. Germline CDR1 MDHEN, CDR2 SYDVKM. The CDR3 sequence: CASSLQGGNSPLHF. In nucleotides, the CDR3 is TGTGCCAGCAGTTTACAGGGGGGAAATTCGCCCCTCCACTTT.

The chain joins TRBV19 to TRBJ2-7; TRBD2 aligns across 14 bases. This CDR3 has 18 amino acids. Losses at the gene ends were 3 bases for V and 0 bases for J; bases not matched to a gene: 7. The germline V gene has CDR1 LNHDA and CDR2 SQIVND (reference sequence). The CDR3 DNA reads TGTGCCAGTAGTATCCGGACTAGCGGGAGGCCGATCTCCTACGAGCAGTACTTC. Residues: CASSIRTSGRPISYEQYF.

This rearrangement joins TRBV25-1 to TRBJ2-3, with 11 nucleotides matching TRBD2. V dropped 4 bases and J dropped 4; count of bases not matched to a gene: 1. The CDR3 spans 14 residues. The germline V gene has CDR1 MGHDK and CDR2 SYGVNS. The CDR3 sequence is CASSVAGGADTQYF. Written as DNA, the CDR3 is TGTGCCAGCAGTGTAGCGGGAGGGGCAGATACGCAGTATTTT.

This clone was seen once. V is TRBV2 and J is TRBJ2-3; D unresolved. CDR3 size: 14 residues. Germline values: CDR1 SNHLY, CDR2 FYNNEI. Trimming shortened V by 10 bases and J by 0 bases, and 14 bases separated the two germline ends. The CDR3 sequence: CATTPQASTDTQYF. CDR3 sequence (DNA): TGTGCCACCACCCCCCAGGCGAGCACAGATACGCAGTATTTT.

The chain carries TRBV7-9 and TRBJ1-5; 7 bases map to TRBD1. Germline V gene sequence: CDR1 SEHNR, CDR2 FQNEAQ (reference sequence). This CDR3 spans 13 amino acids. J gave up 7 bases and V 5 bases, and 5 bases lay outside the gene matches. CDR3 DNA sequence: TGTGCCAGCAGCCCTCGGGACAGACAGCCCCAGCATTTT. This sequence encodes CASSPRDRQPQHF.

This clone occurred a few times. The chain joins TRBV4-2 to TRBJ2-1; 7 bases line up with TRBD2. The V gene's germline CDR1 is LGHNA and CDR2 YNFKEQ. Germline trimming cut 4 bases from V and 0 bases from J; bases unmatched to any gene: 6. CDR3 length: 16 amino acids. The CDR3 protein is CASSLGEGGSYNEQFF. The CDR3 DNA reads as TGTGCCAGCAGCCTCGGGGAGGGAGGCTCCTACAATGAGCAGTTCTTC.

CDR3 DNA sequence: TGTGCCAGCAGTCAACCGGGGGAGGATAGGAATGGCTACACCTTC. Amino acid sequence: CASSQPGEDRNGYTF. The chain carries TRBV28 and TRBJ1-2, with D perhaps matching TRBD1 (5 bases). Germline loops: CDR1 MDHEN, CDR2 SYDVKM. Trimming cost V 5 bases and J 6 bases, with 19 bases left between them. This CDR3 is built from 15 residues.

This clone has just a few counts. The CDR3 DNA follows: TGTGCCAGTCTCCTACAGGGTCTTCACTCTGGAAACACCATATATTTT. Encoded protein: CASLLQGLHSGNTIYF. The V gene is TRBV28, the J gene TRBJ1-3; tentatively, D is TRBD1 (6 bases). V was cut by 9 bases and J by 0 bases, with 18 bases left in between. CDR3 length equals 16 residues. CDR1 is MDHEN and CDR2 is SYDVKM in the germline V gene.

This chain links TRBV11-2 with TRBJ2-5, with D possibly matching TRBD2 (6 bases). The CDR3 totals 16 residues. Germline loops: CDR1 SGHAT, CDR2 FQNNGV. Trimming stripped 1 base from V and 1 base from J, with 13 bases between. The CDR3 bases are TGTGCCAGCAGCTTAGGACTAGTACAGAGCCAAGAGACCCAGTACTTC. Protein sequence: CASSLGLVQSQETQYF.